Listed here are 3 T cell receptor beta chains from one sample, sequenced in a study of PD-L1 blockade in urothelial cancer (dated by TCRdb to about 2017). The time point label on this specimen signifies: peripheral blood 6 weeks after treatment start. Receptor amplification or capture employed the immunoSEQ multiplex PCR assay. TCRdb holds this immuneACCESS table with in-frame rearrangements only. Some clones are missing; in checked studies, unresolved V genes explain under half, and the rest has no known cause. Recorded for this sample are under 85,000 clones; under 95% of them occurred a single time. The top ten constitute about 0.94% of the sample. Sequencing used PBMCs, obtained around atezolizumab (anti-PD-L1) treatment. All receptors come from a woman at least 80 years old with urothelial cancer.

This chain connects TRBV5-1 to TRBJ2-1, with D possibly matching TRBD1 (6 bases). Germline V lookup: CDR1 SGHRS, CDR2 YFSETQ. Trimming pared 4 bases from V and 0 bases from J, leaving 11 bases between. The CDR3 totals 15 residues. This CDR3 is CASSLQGSSYNEQFF. CDR3 DNA sequence: TGCGCCAGCAGCCTACAGGGCAGCTCCTACAATGAGCAGTTCTTC.

The gene calls are TRBV30 and TRBJ2-1, with 11 bases that match TRBD2. The CDR3 is made up of 15 amino acids. Germline-derived CDR1 and CDR2 are GTSNPN and SVGIG (reference sequence). The V gene end was trimmed by 2 bases and the J gene end by 9 bases; junction bases not matched to a gene: 9. The DNA of the CDR3 is TGTGCCTGGAGTCCGGGACTAGCGGAGTCGGGTGAGCAGTTCTTC. This sequence encodes CAWSPGLAESGEQFF.

The chain combines TRBV2 with TRBJ1-3; 8 bases fit TRBD1. Trimming took 6 bases from V and 4 from J; bases not matched to a gene: 5. Germline CDR1 reads SNHLY; CDR2 reads FYNNEI. The CDR3 length is 14 residues. The CDR3 DNA reads as TGTGCCAGCAGGACAGGGGTAGACGGAAACACCATATATTTT. Translation: CASRTGVDGNTIYF.